The 23 T cell receptor beta chains reported below all come from one sample, sequenced in a study of blood T cell repertoires in COVID-19. Some clones are missing from TCRdb's copy, which holds only in-frame ones; the method was immunoSEQ multiplex PCR. The sample contains about 180,000 clones, about 81% of which appear only once. The sequenced sample was peripheral blood. The receptors were gathered from a woman aged 80 or over with COVID-19, enrolled during active disease.

The chain is built from TRBV13 and TRBJ1-5; TRBD1 agrees at 9 bases. The CDR3 length is 17 residues. J was trimmed by 0 bases and V by 0 bases; bases with no gene match: 3. Germline lookup yields CDR1 PRHDT and CDR2 FYEKMQ (reference sequence). CDR3 residues: CASSLGTGGNSNQPQHF. The CDR3 coding sequence is TGTGCCAGCAGCTTAGGGACAGGGGGGAATAGCAATCAGCCCCAGCATTTT.

The chain uses TRBV7-2 and TRBJ2-5; 8 bases are shared with TRBD2. Germline values: CDR1 SGHTA, CDR2 FQGNSA. This CDR3 region has 21 residues. The junction had 19 bases not matched to a gene; V was cut back by 0 bases and J by 1 base. The DNA for the CDR3 is TGTGCCAGCAGCTTAGCCCCCCTCGGAGCGGGAGCAGTTGGTGGCCAAGAGACCCAGTACTTC. It specifies CASSLAPLGAGAVGGQETQYF.

The chain recombines TRBV30 with TRBJ1-2, with a tentative D call TRBD1 (5 bases). V lost 4 bases and J lost 5, with 17 bases in between. The V gene's germline CDR1 is GTSNPN and CDR2 SVGIG (reference sequence). The CDR3 runs 14 residues. The DNA of the CDR3 is TGTGCCTGGAAGCCGGGGCCGGGAGGGTATGGCTACACCTTC. Protein: CAWKPGPGGYGYTF.

The chain employs TRBV5-6 and TRBJ2-2; D unresolved. With 4 bases removed from V and 1 base from J, the gap between germline ends came to 5 bases. The CDR3 totals 13 residues. From germline, CDR1 is SGHDT and CDR2 YYEEEE. The CDR3 nucleotides are TGTGCCAGCAGCGTCAGGAACACCGGGGAGCTGTTTTTT. Protein product: CASSVRNTGELFF. The complete variable domain, with remaining parts taken from reference TRBV5-6 and TRBJ2-2, reads DAGVTQSPTHLIKTRGQQVTLRCSPKSGHDTVSWYQQALGQGPQFIFQYYEEEERQRGNFPDRFSGHQFPNYSSELNVNALLLGDSALYLCASSVRNTGELFFGEGSRLTVL.

This chain links TRBV7-9 with TRBJ1-2; the D is unclear. From germline, CDR1 is SEHNR and CDR2 FQNEAQ (reference sequence). The V end was cut by 5 bases, the J end by 6 bases, with 16 bases between. The CDR3 spans 14 residues. DNA of the CDR3: TGTGCCAGCAGCCCGTGGGCCCAAGGAAATGGCTACACCTTC. It codes for CASSPWAQGNGYTF.

This chain links TRBV29-1 with TRBJ2-7; possibly TRBD2 for D (5 bases). CDR3 length: 12 residues. Trimming left V 5 bases short and J 5 bases short, with 13 bases between. Germline values: CDR1 SQVTM, CDR2 ANQGSEA. CDR3 amino acids: CSVRTGSNEQYF. For the CDR3, the DNA is TGCAGCGTTAGGACTGGATCCAACGAGCAGTACTTC.

The J gene is TRBJ2-7, the V gene TRBV12-3 or TRBV12-4; TRBD2 aligns across 7 bases. This CDR3 comprises 13 residues. Unmatched junction bases numbered 6, after V lost 6 bases and J lost 4 bases. The CDR3 region is CASRGLVGYEQYF. Here the CDR3 DNA reads TGTGCCAGCAGAGGACTAGTTGGTTACGAGCAGTACTTC.

J is TRBJ2-1 and V is TRBV7-2; tentative D call: TRBD1 (5 bases). The CDR3 totals 13 residues. V lost 5 bases and J lost 4, with 9 bases in between. Germline V gene sequence: CDR1 SGHTA, CDR2 FQGNSA. The CDR3 DNA reads as TGTGCCAGCAGCCCCCGACAGTACAATGAGCAGTTCTTC. Protein sequence: CASSPRQYNEQFF. Supplemented by reference TRBV7-2 and TRBJ2-1, the full variable domain reads GAGVSQSPSNKVTEKGKDVELRCDPISGHTALYWYRQSLGQGLEFLIYFQGNSAPDKSGLPSDRFSAERTGGSVSTLTIQRTQQEDSAVYLCASSPRQYNEQFFGPGTRLTVL.

This clone has only one observation. This sequence joins TRBV19 and TRBJ2-7; D possibly corresponds to TRBD2 (6 bases). The V end was cut by 7 bases, the J end by 6 bases, with 13 bases between. This CDR3 region has 12 residues. CDR1 is LNHDA, CDR2 SQIVND, per germline (reference sequence). CDR3 residues: CASISRGGEQYF. In nucleotides, the CDR3 is TGTGCCAGTATCTCGCGGGGCGGCGAGCAGTACTTC. The variable domain in full, with the rest retrieved from reference TRBV19 and TRBJ2-7, is DGGITQSPKYLFRKEGQNVTLSCEQNLNHDAMYWYRQDPGQGLRLIYYSQIVNDFQKGDIAEGYSVSREKKESFPLTVTSAQKNPTAFYLCASISRGGEQYFGPGTRLTVT.

The chain recombines TRBV19 with TRBJ1-1, with a possible D match to TRBD1 (6 bases). The CDR3 runs 16 residues. Trimming removed 3 bases at V and 0 bases at J, with 14 bases between. The germline V gene encodes CDR1 LNHDA and CDR2 SQIVND (reference sequence). The CDR3: CASSIPHRVMNTEAFF. CDR3 sequence (DNA): TGTGCCAGTAGTATTCCGCACAGGGTAATGAACACTGAAGCTTTCTTT. Full variable domain (remainder filled in from reference TRBV19 and TRBJ1-1): DGGITQSPKYLFRKEGQNVTLSCEQNLNHDAMYWYRQDPGQGLRLIYYSQIVNDFQKGDIAEGYSVSREKKESFPLTVTSAQKNPTAFYLCASSIPHRVMNTEAFFGQGTRLTVV.

CDR3 residues: CASSQSTGRNQPQHF. The CDR3 DNA sequence: TGTGCCAGCAGCCAATCGACAGGGCGCAATCAGCCCCAGCATTTT. The genes are TRBV4-2 and TRBJ1-5, with 7 bases matching TRBD1. Looked up from germline, CDR1 is LGHNA and CDR2 is YNFKEQ. Trimming at V came to 2 bases and at J to 2 bases, leaving 3 bases not matched to a gene. The CDR3 consists of 15 residues.

The rearrangement joins TRBV10-3 to TRBJ2-7, with D possibly TRBD1 on 6 matching bases. This CDR3 is 16 amino acids long. Germline V lookup: CDR1 ENHRY, CDR2 SYGVKD. V was pared by 1 base and J by 2 bases, with 15 bases between. In DNA, the CDR3 is TGTGCCATCAGTGAGTTTTCAGGGGCTCGGGCCTACGAGCAGTACTTC. This sequence encodes CAISEFSGARAYEQYF.

The CDR3 DNA reads as TGTGCCAGCAGCTTGTGGGGCGAGGACGTGAACACTGAAGCTTTCTTT. Translated, it gives CASSLWGEDVNTEAFF. The gene calls are TRBV5-6 and TRBJ1-1, with D possibly matching TRBD1 (5 bases). The CDR3 is made up of 16 amino acids. The ends were cut back, 1 base at V and 0 bases at J, with 13 bases in the middle. Germline CDR1 is SGHDT and CDR2 is YYEEEE. The variable domain in full, with the rest retrieved from reference TRBV5-6 and TRBJ1-1, is DAGVTQSPTHLIKTRGQQVTLRCSPKSGHDTVSWYQQALGQGPQFIFQYYEEEERQRGNFPDRFSGHQFPNYSSELNVNALLLGDSALYLCASSLWGEDVNTEAFFGQGTRLTVV.

This clone has a single count. This chain links TRBV15 with TRBJ1-5, with 7 bases aligning to TRBD1. Trimming at V came to 3 bases and at J to 5 bases, leaving 10 bases not matched to a gene. From germline, CDR1 is LNHNV and CDR2 YYDKDF (reference sequence). This CDR3 has 16 residues. The CDR3 here is CATSSGEQGMDQPQHF. As DNA, the CDR3 is TGTGCCACCAGCAGTGGGGAACAGGGGATGGATCAGCCCCAGCATTTT.

In its sample, this clone was seen a few times. CDR3: CASSLRPRDSPINYGYTF. CDR3 bases: TGTGCCAGCAGCTTACGCCCGAGGGACAGCCCGATTAACTATGGCTACACCTTC. The chain links TRBV7-8 to TRBJ1-2; 7 bases match TRBD1. The germline CDR1 and CDR2 sequences are SGHVS and FQNEAQ. The CDR3 totals 18 residues. The trim removed 2 bases at V and 1 base at J, leaving 13 bases unmatched. The full variable domain, its missing parts supplied by reference TRBV7-8 and TRBJ1-2, is GAGVSQSPRYKVAKRGQDVALRCDPISGHVSLFWYQQALGQGPEFLTYFQNEAQLDKSGLPSDRFFAERPEGSVSTLKIQRTQQEDSAVYLCASSLRPRDSPINYGYTFGSGTRLTVV.

V gene TRBV7-2 combines with J gene TRBJ2-1; D possibly corresponds to TRBD1 (6 bases). This CDR3 contains 15 residues. Trimming left V 5 bases short and J 6 bases short, with 17 bases between. CDR1 is SGHTA, CDR2 FQGNSA, per germline. The CDR3 DNA reads TGTGCCAGCAGCCCCACAGGGCAGTTTTCCAATGAGCAGTTCTTC. Encoded protein: CASSPTGQFSNEQFF.

The chain links TRBV5-1 to TRBJ1-1; D is ambiguous. The length of the CDR3 is 13 residues. The V end was cut by 3 bases, the J end by 1 base, with 7 bases between. In germline, CDR1 is SGHRS, CDR2 YFSETQ. The CDR3 loop is CASSSAENTEAFF. The CDR3 nucleotides read TGCGCCAGCAGCTCGGCGGAGAACACTGAAGCTTTCTTT.

Regarding this clone: The sample has other DNA sequences that encode this CDR3 too. CDR3 in amino acids: CASSLGLAATYEQYF. The CDR3 DNA is TGTGCCAGCAGTCTGGGACTAGCGGCCACCTACGAGCAGTACTTC. The rearrangement joins TRBV3-1 (or the pseudogene TRBV3-2) to TRBJ2-7; TRBD2 agrees at 11 bases. Germline V gene lookup returns CDR1 LGHDT and CDR2 YNNKEL (reference sequence). J gave up 2 bases and V 6 bases, and 6 bases lay outside the gene matches. The CDR3 is made up of 15 amino acids.

This clone showed up just a few times. A junction end diverges from the germline sequence, so it may reflect a read error. The chain employs TRBV2 and TRBJ2-7; 12 nucleotides match TRBD1. Per germline, CDR1 SNHLY and CDR2 FYNNEI. The CDR3 covers 12 residues. The CDR3: CASRRGQGASRF. The CDR3 region has the DNA TGTGCCAGCAGGAGGGGACAGGGGGCCTCCCGCTTC.

The J gene is TRBJ2-7, the V gene TRBV28, with 7 bases matching TRBD2. The length of the CDR3 is 15 residues. J was trimmed by 4 bases and V by 6 bases; bases with no gene match: 12. CDR1 MDHEN and CDR2 SYDVKM come from the germline V gene. The CDR3 nucleotides read TGTGCCAGCAGCGGCAGGGAGGGAGGCTTATACGAGCAGTACTTC. Amino acids: CASSGREGGLYEQYF.

V usage is TRBV30 and J usage is TRBJ2-7; TRBD1 might be the D (6 bases). Germline CDR1 reads GTSNPN; CDR2 reads SVGIG (reference sequence). The CDR3 totals 12 residues. Trimming took off 3 bases at V and 7 bases at J, with 13 bases between the two ends. The CDR3 DNA reads as TGTGCCTGGAGCGACGGACAGTTGGAGCAGTACTTC. It codes for CAWSDGQLEQYF.

CDR3 nucleotides: TGTGCCAGCAGCCCTCGAGCCGGGACAGCCGACGAAGCTTTCTTT. Its protein is CASSPRAGTADEAFF. The rearrangement joins TRBV7-3 to TRBJ1-1, with 7 bases identical to TRBD1. The CDR3 length is 15 residues. Looked up from germline, CDR1 is SGHTA and CDR2 is FQGTGA. V was clipped by 5 bases and J by 8 bases; unmatched bases: 14.

The CDR3 loop reads CASSSLGPSEFF. CDR3 nucleotides: TGTGCCAGCAGTTCTCTAGGCCCCTCAGAGTTCTTC. The chain joins TRBV28 to TRBJ2-1; D is uncertain. The CDR3 totals 12 residues. The germline V gene has CDR1 MDHEN and CDR2 SYDVKM. The V end lost 4 bases, the J end lost 14 bases, and 15 bases lay between the germline ends.